This T cell receptor (beta chain) was sequenced during a study of T cell repertoires in cytomegalovirus infection. Study-wide background: Evidence of both CMV infection and a matching HLA type came from public TCR beta signatures.

Study observations and caveats: In two of eight donors, the top clonotype was HLA-C-restricted CMV-specific. CMV carriers with the relevant HLA were identified by cumulative public TCR beta family frequency.

With respect to this clonotype: Its antigen is unknown.

MiXCR, run by TCRdb on the reads, gives a single entry per CDR3 protein. The repertoire holds under 600,000 distinct CDR3 sequences, with approximately 16% as singletons. The germline V gene has CDR1 MNHEY and CDR2 SVGAGI. The CDR3 runs to 13 residues. With 3 bases removed from V and 7 bases from J, the gap between germline ends came to 12 bases. The chain joins TRBV6-5 to TRBJ1-2, with TRBD1 as a possible D gene (5 bases). This clonotype originated in a human donor in good health (CMV status not recorded). Some clones in this sample may be carry-over from other donors' samples. Sequencing input: CD8+ T cells from PBMCs. The CDR3 DNA reads as TGTGCCAGCAGTTATGAGGGGACGTTTGGCTACACCTTC. It specifies CASSYEGTFGYTF.